A few counts support the clone carrying this T cell receptor (beta chain). V was shortened by 4 bases and J by 4 bases, with 13 bases between the two germline ends. Germline values: CDR1 DFQATT, CDR2 SNEGSKA (reference sequence). CDR3 size: 14 residues. TCRdb re-analysed the 5' RACE reads in MiXCR, keeping a single row per CDR3 protein. The repertoire holds fewer than 450,000 distinct CDR3 sequences, with about 28% as singletons. This record comes from a study of identical twins' blood T cells. The sequenced material came from PBMCs. The chain recombines TRBV20-1 with TRBJ2-2, with D perhaps TRBD2 (5 bases). The clonotype was recovered from a woman aged 18 to 49 in good health. CDR3 nucleotides: TGCAGTGCTACCCTACCCGAGGGCACCGGGGAGCTGTTTTTT. Its protein is CSATLPEGTGELFF.